Listed below are T cell receptor beta chains from one sample, sequenced in a study of low-dose radiotherapy and immunotherapy resistance in tumors. One entry per CDR3 protein, called by TCRdb with MiXCR from the reads. The table has 45,000 to 75,000 distinct CDR3 sequences, 20% to 25% seen once. The specimen was PBMCs, collected before treatment. Receptor source: a male donor with prostate cancer. Each CDR3 is given with its conserved first and last residue. The D gene is left open where the match is weak. Size is omitted from some rows. Given values are once, few, many or a class for expanded clones.

d_gene: TRBD2
j_gene: TRBJ2-7
v_gene: TRBV7-2
abundance: many
CDR3nt: TGTGCCAGCAGCTTAGATGTCTCTTGGGGACTAGCGGGCTACGAGCAGTACTTC
CDR3aa: CASSLDVSWGLAGYEQYF

d_gene: TRBD2
j_gene: TRBJ2-1
v_gene: TRBV3-1
abundance: NA
CDR3nt: TGTGCCAGCAGCCTCCTAGCGGGAAATAATGAGCAGTTCTTC
CDR3aa: CASSLLAGNNEQFF

d_gene: TRBD2
j_gene: TRBJ2-2
v_gene: TRBV5-1
abundance: many
CDR3nt: TGCGCCAGCAGCCGTACTAGCGACCCAACCGGGGAGCTGTTTTTT
CDR3aa: CASSRTSDPTGELFF

d_gene: NA
j_gene: TRBJ2-7
v_gene: TRBV28
abundance: many
CDR3nt: TGTGCCAGCAGACCCAACGGGGACCCGTTTGTTGAGCAGTACTTC
CDR3aa: CASRPNGDPFVEQYF

d_gene: NA
j_gene: TRBJ2-7
v_gene: TRBV5-4
abundance: few
CDR3nt: TGTGCCAGCAAGAAGGACACGGCCTCCTACGAGCAGTACTTC
CDR3aa: CASKKDTASYEQYF

d_gene: NA
j_gene: TRBJ1-1
v_gene: TRBV5-6
abundance: many
CDR3nt: TGTGCCAGCAGCACCGATGGGGAGGAGGGCACTGAAGCTTTCTTT
CDR3aa: CASSTDGEEGTEAFF

d_gene: TRBD2
j_gene: TRBJ2-1
v_gene: TRBV4-1
abundance: NA
CDR3nt: TGCGCCAGCAGCCAGAATAGCGGGTCCTACAATGAGCAGTTCTTC
CDR3aa: CASSQNSGSYNEQFF

d_gene: NA
j_gene: TRBJ2-6
v_gene: TRBV29-1
abundance: NA
CDR3nt: TGCAGCGTTGTCGGCGCCCTGAACTCTGGGGCCAACGTCCTGACTTTC
CDR3aa: CSVVGALNSGANVLTF

d_gene: TRBD2
j_gene: TRBJ2-1
v_gene: TRBV23-1
abundance: many
CDR3nt: TGCGCCAGCAGATGGACTAGCGGGAGGGCTTGGACCTACAATGAGCAGTTCTTC
CDR3aa: CASRWTSGRAWTYNEQFF

d_gene: TRBD2
j_gene: TRBJ2-1
v_gene: TRBV7-2
abundance: NA
CDR3nt: TGTGCCAGCAGCTTAGGAGCTAGCGGGAACTACAATGAGCAGTTCTTC
CDR3aa: CASSLGASGNYNEQFF

d_gene: NA
j_gene: TRBJ2-2
v_gene: TRBV5-1
abundance: many
CDR3nt: TGCGCCAGCAGCTTGACCCTGCCCACGAACACCGGGGAGCTGTTTTTT
CDR3aa: CASSLTLPTNTGELFF

d_gene: TRBD1
j_gene: TRBJ1-2
v_gene: TRBV5-6
abundance: NA
CDR3nt: TGTGCCAGCAGCTGGGGACAGGGGGCGGGTGGCTACACCTTC
CDR3aa: CASSWGQGAGGYTF

d_gene: NA
j_gene: TRBJ2-5
v_gene: TRBV2
abundance: many
CDR3nt: TGTGCCAGCGGCAGAATTCAAGAGACCCAGTACTTC
CDR3aa: CASGRIQETQYF

d_gene: TRBD2
j_gene: TRBJ2-5
v_gene: TRBV10-3
abundance: NA
CDR3nt: TGTGCCGCCCAAGGGACTAGCAGCCTCCAAGAGACCCAGTACTTC
CDR3aa: CAAQGTSSLQETQYF

d_gene: TRBD2
j_gene: TRBJ2-1
v_gene: TRBV29-1
abundance: many
CDR3nt: TGCAGCGTTGACGGGGCTAGCGGAGATGAGCAGTTCTTC
CDR3aa: CSVDGASGDEQFF

d_gene: NA
j_gene: TRBJ1-2
v_gene: TRBV28
abundance: many
CDR3nt: TGTGCCAGCAGTCGAATCCCCTATGGCTACACCTTC
CDR3aa: CASSRIPYGYTF

d_gene: TRBD1
j_gene: TRBJ1-1
v_gene: TRBV27
abundance: many
CDR3nt: TGTGCCAGCAGTCTAACAGGGGGGCCCACTGAAGCTTTCTTT
CDR3aa: CASSLTGGPTEAFF

d_gene: NA
j_gene: TRBJ2-3
v_gene: TRBV27
abundance: NA
CDR3nt: TGTGCCAGTTTAGGCGGAGGGGGCATGGATACGCAGTATTTT
CDR3aa: CASLGGGGMDTQYF

d_gene: NA
j_gene: TRBJ2-7
v_gene: TRBV7-9
abundance: NA
CDR3nt: NA
CDR3aa: CASTNQTSMYLCASSPQTYEQYF

d_gene: TRBD1
j_gene: TRBJ1-2
v_gene: TRBV30
abundance: many
CDR3nt: TGTGCCTGGAGAACCGACAGGGGATTGGGCGGCTACACCTTC
CDR3aa: CAWRTDRGLGGYTF

d_gene: NA
j_gene: TRBJ2-5
v_gene: TRBV14
abundance: NA
CDR3nt: TGTGCCAGCAGCCAAGATAGTATGAACGCCGGGACCCAGTACTTC
CDR3aa: CASSQDSMNAGTQYF

d_gene: NA
j_gene: TRBJ1-1
v_gene: TRBV27
abundance: many
CDR3nt: TGTGCCAGCAGTCCGACGGGAGGCACTGAAGTTTTCTTT
CDR3aa: CASSPTGGTEVFF

d_gene: NA
j_gene: TRBJ2-1
v_gene: TRBV7-9
abundance: many
CDR3nt: TGTGCCAGCAGTGCCGCGGGAACCAATGAGCAGTTCTTC
CDR3aa: CASSAAGTNEQFF

d_gene: NA
j_gene: TRBJ2-7
v_gene: TRBV7-9
abundance: many
CDR3nt: TGTGCCAGCAGCGCCCGGGACCTGGGGATAAGCTACGAGCAGTACTTC
CDR3aa: CASSARDLGISYEQYF

d_gene: NA
j_gene: TRBJ2-1
v_gene: TRBV6-2/TRBV6-3
abundance: NA
CDR3nt: TGTGCCAGCAGTTTTGCAGGACGAGGCGATGAGCAGTTCTTC
CDR3aa: CASSFAGRGDEQFF

d_gene: TRBD2
j_gene: TRBJ2-3
v_gene: TRBV6-1
abundance: many
CDR3nt: TGTGCCAGCAGTGAAGCGCATGGAGAAGCGGGAGTCCACACAGATACGCAGTATTTT
CDR3aa: CASSEAHGEAGVHTDTQYF

d_gene: NA
j_gene: TRBJ1-2
v_gene: TRBV6-2/TRBV6-3
abundance: many
CDR3nt: TGTGCCAGCAGAGCAGGGATACCCGGGGGCCGCGGATCGAGCTACACCTTC
CDR3aa: CASRAGIPGGRGSSYTF

d_gene: NA
j_gene: TRBJ2-3
v_gene: TRBV20-1
abundance: NA
CDR3nt: TGCAGTGCCACAATAACCGGGACGCAAAAGGCAGATACGCAGTATTTT
CDR3aa: CSATITGTQKADTQYF

d_gene: NA
j_gene: TRBJ2-2
v_gene: TRBV9
abundance: NA
CDR3nt: TGTGCCAGCAGCGTAGCGGCAGGATTCACCGGGGAGCTGTTTTTT
CDR3aa: CASSVAAGFTGELFF

d_gene: TRBD2
j_gene: TRBJ2-7
v_gene: TRBV29-1
abundance: many
CDR3nt: TGCAGCGTTGATGCGGGAGGAGGCGAGCAGTACTTC
CDR3aa: CSVDAGGGEQYF

d_gene: TRBD1
j_gene: TRBJ2-7
v_gene: TRBV2
abundance: NA
CDR3nt: TGTGCCAGCAGTGAGGGACCGGGACAGGGGGCAGTAGGGTACGAGCAGTACTTC
CDR3aa: CASSEGPGQGAVGYEQYF

d_gene: NA
j_gene: TRBJ2-5
v_gene: TRBV7-6
abundance: many
CDR3nt: TGTGCCAGCAGCCCCAATACGCGGGATGGGACCCAGTACTTC
CDR3aa: CASSPNTRDGTQYF

d_gene: NA
j_gene: TRBJ1-4
v_gene: TRBV6-5
abundance: many
CDR3nt: TGTGCCAGCAGTGAACCGGGGGCAAGTGAAAAACTGTTTTTT
CDR3aa: CASSEPGASEKLFF

d_gene: NA
j_gene: TRBJ2-1
v_gene: TRBV5-4
abundance: NA
CDR3nt: TGTGCCAGCAGCCCACCTACATCCCACAATGAGCAGTTCTTC
CDR3aa: CASSPPTSHNEQFF